The entry below gives a single T cell receptor (beta chain) sequence along with its context. No antigen is known for it. No much larger clone exists at a distance of one base, and base qualities are not known. This entry is derived from a study of graft-versus-host responses after intestinal transplantation (TCRdb year 2021). For the study in its entirety: The transplants that recipients got were multivisceral, liver-intestinal, or isolated intestinal. A peak of at least 4% donor T cells among recipient peripheral blood mononuclear cells was the definition used for donor T cell macrochimerism. Every recipient was given anti-thymocyte globulin induction, followed by 2 to 4 years of maintenance tacrolimus and steroids. Rather than going through the commercial service, samples from a few later patients were sequenced in-house on an Illumina MiSeq and processed with MiXCR. Alloreactive clones were identified by sequencing pre-transplant mixed lymphocyte reaction products and comparing them with unstimulated pre-transplant donor and recipient T cells. After intestinal transplantation, graft-versus-host and host-versus-graft alloreactive T cell clones were followed in the graft, circulation and bone marrow using bulk TCR-beta CDR3 sequencing. The cohort enrolled under 30 intestinal transplant recipients, one of whom was a retransplant, and 3 patients without pretransplant specimens were excluded.

General study outcomes and caveats: GvH clones were found in recipient bone marrow, and some of the GvH clones appeared earlier in ileal mucosa or blood, which is consistent with an intestinal mucosal origin. In the allografts of patients with donor T cell macrochimerism, GvH to HvG T cell clonal ratios were high. Peak levels of circulating GvH clones were associated with declines in HvG clones early after transplant. The relatively low number and heterogeneity of intestinal transplant patients limited the conclusions.

Library prep was done by the immunoSEQ multiplex PCR assay. For most patients, genomic DNA was isolated with the Qiagen DNeasy Blood and Tissue Kit and sent frozen to Adaptive Biotechnologies for TCR sequencing. High-throughput TCR-beta CDR3 sequencing of genomic DNA from most patients was performed by Adaptive Biotechnologies. The paper's processing steps were these. TCR sequencing data for 15 to 20 patients were retrieved from Adaptive's ImmunoSEQ software; three other patients were processed with MiXCR and VDJtools. CD4 versus CD8 sorting errors were corrected by removing sequences found in both subsets at a frequency ratio below 5:1. CDR3 nucleotide sequences shared between donor and recipient were removed because the origin of such sequences could not be assigned. Alloreactive clones required at least 2-fold expansion over unstimulated cells and minimum CFSE-low frequency of 0.002% (template counts) or 0.001% (read counts). Clones were considered mappable if detected in sequenced pre-transplant spleen, lymph node, or MLR CFSE-low populations of the donor or recipient. Cumulative frequency of alloreactive clones was calculated as a percentage of all sequences weighted by copy number. Drawn from immuneACCESS, this table holds only the in-frame rearrangements with V and J called that TCRdb kept. Clones are partly lost; checked studies trace under half to an unresolved V gene and leave the rest unexplained. D and trimming come from the DNA, and the V and J calls and clone size come from that table. The sample data list around 77,000 clones, and around 95% of these were observed just once. Roughly 0.53% of the sample is taken by the ten largest.

Taken with the paper, the label for time point translates to: cells obtained before transplantation from donor or recipient. CD3+CD4+ and CD3+CD8+ populations were FACS-sorted from unstimulated pre-transplant donor and recipient cells taken from spleen or lymph nodes. The V and J ends are trimmed by 1 base and 6 bases, leaving 5 bases between them. The CDR3, from cysteine to phenylalanine, totals 12 residues. Left in the record is the CDR3 DNA by itself, 36 bases read in frame from the first base. The germline V gene sets CDR1 to KGHSH and CDR2 to LQKENI. Sequenced here: unstimulated CD8+ T cells sorted from spleen or lymph node cells, sampled before intestinal transplant. This clonotype originated in a human donor who received an intestinal transplant. The chain employs TRBV18 and TRBJ2-3; too little of a D gene remains to name it. Here is the DNA: TGTGCCAGCTCACCACGGTGGGATACGCAGTATTTT. It is translated as CASSPRWDTQYF.